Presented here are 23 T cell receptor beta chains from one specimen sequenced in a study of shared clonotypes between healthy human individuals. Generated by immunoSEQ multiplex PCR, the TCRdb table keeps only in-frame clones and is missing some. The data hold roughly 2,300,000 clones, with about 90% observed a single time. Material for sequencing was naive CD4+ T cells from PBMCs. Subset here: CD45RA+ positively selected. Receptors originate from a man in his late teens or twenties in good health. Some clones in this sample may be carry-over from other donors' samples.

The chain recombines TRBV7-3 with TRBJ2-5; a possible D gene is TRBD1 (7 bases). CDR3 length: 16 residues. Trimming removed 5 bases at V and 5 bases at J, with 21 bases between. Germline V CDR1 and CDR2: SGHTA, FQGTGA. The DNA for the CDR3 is TGTGCCAGCAGCCGTGAGCCGACAGGGAGCGGGGAGACCCAGTACTTC. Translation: CASSREPTGSGETQYF. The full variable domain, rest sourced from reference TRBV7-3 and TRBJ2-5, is GAGVSQTPSNKVTEKGKYVELRCDPISGHTALYWYRQSLGQGPEFLIYFQGTGAADDSGLPNDRFFAVRPEGSVSTLKIQRTERGDSAVYLCASSREPTGSGETQYFGPGTRLLVL.

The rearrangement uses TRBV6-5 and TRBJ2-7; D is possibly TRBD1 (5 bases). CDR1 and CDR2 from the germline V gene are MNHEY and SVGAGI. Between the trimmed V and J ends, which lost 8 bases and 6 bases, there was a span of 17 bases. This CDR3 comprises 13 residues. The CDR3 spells CASLRQRFAEQYF. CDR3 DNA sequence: TGTGCCAGCCTACGACAGCGCTTTGCCGAGCAGTACTTC.

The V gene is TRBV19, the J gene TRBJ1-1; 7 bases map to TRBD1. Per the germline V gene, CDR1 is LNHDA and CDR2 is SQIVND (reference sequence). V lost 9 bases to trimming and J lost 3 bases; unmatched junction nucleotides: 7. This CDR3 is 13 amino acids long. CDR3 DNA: TGTGCCAGCCGACAGGGAAAGGACACTGAAGCTTTCTTT. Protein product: CASRQGKDTEAFF.

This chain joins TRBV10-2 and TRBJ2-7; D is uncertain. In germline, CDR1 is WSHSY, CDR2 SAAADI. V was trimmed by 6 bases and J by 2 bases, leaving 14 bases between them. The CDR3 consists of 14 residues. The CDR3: CASSLGPETYEQYF. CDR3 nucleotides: TGCGCCAGCAGCCTCGGGCCCGAGACCTACGAGCAGTACTTC.

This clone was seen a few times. In DNA form, the CDR3 reads TGTGCCAGCAGCTTCACCTTGAACACTGAAGCTTTCTTT. This gives the protein CASSFTLNTEAFF. The chain employs TRBV11-3 and TRBJ1-1, with D unresolved. V dropped 3 bases and J dropped 0 bases, with 5 bases sitting between them. This CDR3 spans 13 amino acids. Germline CDR1 and CDR2: SGHNT and YENEEA.

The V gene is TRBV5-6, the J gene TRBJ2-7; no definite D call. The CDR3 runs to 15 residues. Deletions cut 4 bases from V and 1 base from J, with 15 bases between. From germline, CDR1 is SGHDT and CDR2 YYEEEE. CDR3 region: CASSPRPRQSYEQYF. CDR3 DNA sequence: TGTGCCAGCAGCCCCCGGCCCCGACAATCCTACGAGCAGTACTTC.

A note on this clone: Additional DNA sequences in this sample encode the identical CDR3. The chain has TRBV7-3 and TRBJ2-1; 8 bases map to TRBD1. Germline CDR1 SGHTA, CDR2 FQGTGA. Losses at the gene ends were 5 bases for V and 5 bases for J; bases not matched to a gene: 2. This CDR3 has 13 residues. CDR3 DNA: TGTGCCAGCAGCCGGGACAGGAACAATGAGCAGTTCTTC. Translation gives CASSRDRNNEQFF. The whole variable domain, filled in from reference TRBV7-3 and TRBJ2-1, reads GAGVSQTPSNKVTEKGKYVELRCDPISGHTALYWYRQSLGQGPEFLIYFQGTGAADDSGLPNDRFFAVRPEGSVSTLKIQRTERGDSAVYLCASSRDRNNEQFFGPGTRLTVL.

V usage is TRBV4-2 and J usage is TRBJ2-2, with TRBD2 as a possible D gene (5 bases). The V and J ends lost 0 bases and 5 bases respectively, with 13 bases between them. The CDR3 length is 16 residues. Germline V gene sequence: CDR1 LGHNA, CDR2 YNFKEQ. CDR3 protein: CASSQEDRGRTGELFF. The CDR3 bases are TGTGCCAGCAGCCAAGAGGATCGGGGTAGGACCGGGGAGCTGTTTTTT.

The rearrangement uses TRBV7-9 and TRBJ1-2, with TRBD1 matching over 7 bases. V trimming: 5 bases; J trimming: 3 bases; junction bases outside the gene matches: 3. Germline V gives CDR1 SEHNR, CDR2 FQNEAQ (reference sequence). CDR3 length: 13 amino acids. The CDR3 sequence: CASSRQGDYGYTF. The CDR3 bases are TGTGCCAGCAGCCGACAGGGTGACTATGGCTACACCTTC. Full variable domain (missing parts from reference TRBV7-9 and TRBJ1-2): DTGVSQNPRHKITKRGQNVTFRCDPISEHNRLYWYRQTLGQGPEFLTYFQNEAQLEKSRLLSDRFSAERPKGSFSTLEIQRTEQGDSAMYLCASSRQGDYGYTFGSGTRLTVV.

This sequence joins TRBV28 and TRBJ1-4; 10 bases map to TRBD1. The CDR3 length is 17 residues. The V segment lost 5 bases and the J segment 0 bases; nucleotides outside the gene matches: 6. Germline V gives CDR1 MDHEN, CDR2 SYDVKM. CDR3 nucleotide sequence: TGTGCCAGCAGTCCCAGACAGGGGGCGGCAACTAATGAAAAACTGTTTTTT. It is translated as CASSPRQGAATNEKLFF. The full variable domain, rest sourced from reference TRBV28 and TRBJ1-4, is DVKVTQSSRYLVKRTGEKVFLECVQDMDHENMFWYRQDPGLGLRLIYFSYDVKMKEKGDIPEGYSVSREKKERFSLILESASTNQTSMYLCASSPRQGAATNEKLFFGSGTQLSVL.

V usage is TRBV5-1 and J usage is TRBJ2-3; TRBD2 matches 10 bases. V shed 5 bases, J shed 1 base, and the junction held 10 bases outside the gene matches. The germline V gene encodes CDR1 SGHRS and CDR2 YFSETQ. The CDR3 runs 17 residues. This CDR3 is CASSAEREGRRTDTQYF. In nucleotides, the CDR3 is TGCGCCAGCAGTGCCGAGCGGGAGGGCCGACGCACAGATACGCAGTATTTT.

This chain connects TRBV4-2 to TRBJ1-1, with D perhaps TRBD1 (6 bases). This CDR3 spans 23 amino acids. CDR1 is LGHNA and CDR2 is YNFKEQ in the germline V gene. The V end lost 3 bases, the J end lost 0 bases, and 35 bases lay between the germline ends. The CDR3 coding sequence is TGTGCCAGCAGCCAGCCCGGGCCGGGCCGAAAAAGTGACGAGACAGGCCTGAACACTGAAGCTTTCTTT. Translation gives CASSQPGPGRKSDETGLNTEAFF.

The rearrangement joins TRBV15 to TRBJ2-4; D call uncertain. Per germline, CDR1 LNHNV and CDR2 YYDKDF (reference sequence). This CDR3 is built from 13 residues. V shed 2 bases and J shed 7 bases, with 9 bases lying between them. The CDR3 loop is CATSRQTENIQYF. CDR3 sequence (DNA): TGTGCCACCAGCAGACAAACTGAGAACATTCAGTACTTC. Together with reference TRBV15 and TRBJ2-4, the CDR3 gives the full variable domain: DAMVIQNPRYQVTQFGKPVTLSCSQTLNHNVMYWYQQKSSQAPKLLFHYYDKDFNNEADTPDNFQSRRPNTSFCFLDIRSPGLGDTAMYLCATSRQTENIQYFGAGTRLSVL.

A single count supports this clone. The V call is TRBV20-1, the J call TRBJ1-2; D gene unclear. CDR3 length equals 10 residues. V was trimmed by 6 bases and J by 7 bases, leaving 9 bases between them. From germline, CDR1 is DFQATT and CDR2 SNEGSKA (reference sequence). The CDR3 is CSAGSSGYTF. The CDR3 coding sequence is TGCAGTGCGGGATCTAGTGGCTACACCTTC.

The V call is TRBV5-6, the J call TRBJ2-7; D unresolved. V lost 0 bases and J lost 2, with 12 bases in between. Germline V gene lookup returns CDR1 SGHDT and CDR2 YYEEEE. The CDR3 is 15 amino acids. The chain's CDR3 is CASSLAGGRPYEQYF. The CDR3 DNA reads TGTGCCAGCAGCTTGGCCGGTGGCAGACCCTACGAGCAGTACTTC.

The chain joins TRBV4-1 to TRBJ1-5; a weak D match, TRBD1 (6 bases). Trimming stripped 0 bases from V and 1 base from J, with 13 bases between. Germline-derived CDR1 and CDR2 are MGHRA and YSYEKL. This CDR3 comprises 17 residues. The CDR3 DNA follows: TGCGCCAGCAGCCAAGAAGGGAGGGGGGGCAGCAATCAGCCCCAGCATTTT. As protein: CASSQEGRGGSNQPQHF.

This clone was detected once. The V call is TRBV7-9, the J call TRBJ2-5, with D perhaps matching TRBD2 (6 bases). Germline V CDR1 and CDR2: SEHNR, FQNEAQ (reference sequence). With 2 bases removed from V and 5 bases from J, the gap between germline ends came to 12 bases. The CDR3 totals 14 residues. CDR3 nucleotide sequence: TGTGCCAGCAGCTTATTTGGGACTTCGGAGACCCAGTACTTC. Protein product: CASSLFGTSETQYF.

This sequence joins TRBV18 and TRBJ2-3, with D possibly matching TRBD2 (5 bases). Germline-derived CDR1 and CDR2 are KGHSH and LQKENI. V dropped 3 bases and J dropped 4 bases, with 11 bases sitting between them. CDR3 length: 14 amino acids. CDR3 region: CASSPSPSPDTQYF. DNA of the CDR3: TGTGCCAGCTCACCGAGCCCTAGCCCAGATACGCAGTATTTT. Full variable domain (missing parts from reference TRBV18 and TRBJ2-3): NAGVMQNPRHLVRRRGQEARLRCSPMKGHSHVYWYRQLPEEGLKFMVYLQKENIIDESGMPKERFSAEFPKEGPSILRIQQVVRGDSAAYFCASSPSPSPDTQYFGPGTRLTVL.

This chain's CDR3 is CASSPYGGELFF. The CDR3, as DNA: TGTGCCAGCAGTCCGTACGGCGGGGAGCTGTTTTTT. The chain links TRBV6-5 to TRBJ2-2, with unresolved D. Looked up from germline, CDR1 is MNHEY and CDR2 is SVGAGI. The CDR3 loop spans 12 amino acids. V was trimmed by 5 bases and J by 7 bases, leaving 8 bases between them.

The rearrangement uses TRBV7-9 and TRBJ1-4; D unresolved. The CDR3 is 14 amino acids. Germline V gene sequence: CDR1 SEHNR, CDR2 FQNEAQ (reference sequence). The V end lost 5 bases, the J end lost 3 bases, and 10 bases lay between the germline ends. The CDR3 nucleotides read TGTGCCAGCAGCCGAGAAAGAGCTAATGAAAAACTGTTTTTT. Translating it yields CASSRERANEKLFF.

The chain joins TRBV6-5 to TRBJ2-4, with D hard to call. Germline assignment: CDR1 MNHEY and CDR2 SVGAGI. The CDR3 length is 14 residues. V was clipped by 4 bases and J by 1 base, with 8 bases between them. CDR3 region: CASSFPGAKNIQYF. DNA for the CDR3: TGTGCCAGCAGTTTCCCCGGGGCCAAAAACATTCAGTACTTC.

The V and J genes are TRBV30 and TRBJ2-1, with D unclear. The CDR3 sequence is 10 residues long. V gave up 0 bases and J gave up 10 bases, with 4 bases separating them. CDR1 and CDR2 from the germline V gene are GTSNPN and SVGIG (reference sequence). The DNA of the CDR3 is TGTGCCTGGAGTGTATTCGAGCAGTTCTTC. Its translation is CAWSVFEQFF. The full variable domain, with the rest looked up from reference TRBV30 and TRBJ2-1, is SQTIHQWPATLVQPVGSPLSLECTVEGTSNPNLYWYRQAAGRGLQLLFYSVGIGQISSEVPQNLSASRPQDRQFILSSKKLLLSDSGFYLCAWSVFEQFFGPGTRLTVL.

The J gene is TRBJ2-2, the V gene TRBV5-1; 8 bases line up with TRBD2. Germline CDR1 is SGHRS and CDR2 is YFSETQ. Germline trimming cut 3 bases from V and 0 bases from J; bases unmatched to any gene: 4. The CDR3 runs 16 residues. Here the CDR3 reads CASSYVAGSNTGELFF. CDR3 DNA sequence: TGCGCCAGCAGCTACGTAGCGGGGTCGAACACCGGGGAGCTGTTTTTT.